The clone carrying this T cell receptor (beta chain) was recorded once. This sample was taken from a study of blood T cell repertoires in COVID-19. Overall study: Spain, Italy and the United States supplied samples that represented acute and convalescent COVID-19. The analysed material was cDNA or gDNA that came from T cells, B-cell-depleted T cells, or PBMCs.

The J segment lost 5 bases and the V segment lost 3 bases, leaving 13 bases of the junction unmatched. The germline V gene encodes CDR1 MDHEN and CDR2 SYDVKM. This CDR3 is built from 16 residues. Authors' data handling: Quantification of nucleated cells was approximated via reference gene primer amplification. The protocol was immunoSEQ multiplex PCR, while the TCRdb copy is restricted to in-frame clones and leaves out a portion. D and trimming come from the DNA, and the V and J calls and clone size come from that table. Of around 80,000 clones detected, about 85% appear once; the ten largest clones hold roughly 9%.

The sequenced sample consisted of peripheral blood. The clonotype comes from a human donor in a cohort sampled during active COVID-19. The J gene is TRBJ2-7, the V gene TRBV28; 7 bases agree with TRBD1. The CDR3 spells CASSFGGGDRVHEQYF. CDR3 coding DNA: TGTGCCAGCAGTTTTGGGGGCGGAGACAGGGTTCACGAGCAGTACTTC.